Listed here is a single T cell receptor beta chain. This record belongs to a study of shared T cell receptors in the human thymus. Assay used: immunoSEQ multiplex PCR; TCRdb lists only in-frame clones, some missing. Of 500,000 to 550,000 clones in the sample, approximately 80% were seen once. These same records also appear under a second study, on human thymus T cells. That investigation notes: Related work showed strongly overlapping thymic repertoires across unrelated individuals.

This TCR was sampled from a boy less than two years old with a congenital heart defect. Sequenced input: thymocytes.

CDR3 in amino acids: CASSPGTEAAHNEQFF. The CDR3 coding sequence is TGTGCCAGCAGCCCCGGGACAGAAGCTGCCCACAATGAGCAGTTCTTC. V gene TRBV7-3 combines with J gene TRBJ2-1; 7 bases line up with TRBD1. CDR3 length equals 16 residues. CDR1 is SGHTA, CDR2 FQGTGA, per germline. With 5 bases clipped from V and 5 bases from J, the junction kept 12 bases outside the gene matches.